This TCR beta chain is from a study of Japanese encephalitis immunity and Zika vaccine responses listed by TCRdb under 2021. About the full investigation: Each included participant got alum-adjuvanted ZPIV three times, at weeks 0, 4 and 28, with every dose being 5.0 ug. Twelve participants were given two doses of JEV vaccine (IXIARO) 28 days apart, two to three months before the first ZPIV dose. Eleven to twelve participants received one dose of YFV vaccine (YF-VAX) before ZPIV, and about 9 participants were flavivirus-naive. For TCR sequencing, five or six representative participants were chosen from each pre-vaccination group, with samples at week 0 (after pre-vaccination, before ZPIV) and week 52. TCR repertoires were also analyzed from a few flavivirus-naive individuals at weeks 2, 6 and 52 after starting ZPIV vaccination. For stimulations, either ZIKV structural-protein peptide pools divided into flavivirus-conserved and non-conserved sets or JEV or YFV peptides matching the pre-vaccination were used. The ZIKV peptides, 15-mers that overlapped by 11 residues, were chosen for containing NetMHCpan/NetMHCII-predicted epitopes with affinity below 50 nM. The study asked whether earlier vaccination against Japanese encephalitis virus (JEV) or yellow fever virus (YFV) shaped CD4 T cell responses to the Zika vaccine.

This clonotype was seen a handful of times. No much larger clonotype is one base removed from it; base qualities were not supplied. The paper's findings and limits, for the study overall: Higher repertoire similarity across time-points and stimulations was observed in JEV-pre-vaccinated donors than in YFV-pre-vaccinated donors, indicating that more clonotypes were common to ZIKV and JEV stimulation. Peptide-pool deconvolution was not performed because of sample size limitations, and consequently the individual peptides driving cross-reactive responses were not identified. After ZPIV, a significant decrease in repertoire richness of CD4 T cells responding to conserved ZIKV epitopes was observed in JEV-pre-vaccinated donors. The analysis was restricted to a subset of trial participants with three doses and adequate samples, and the entire vaccinated cohort was not analyzed. The samples grouped by participant and showed no similarity across individuals, which suggests that no public TCRs were detected. CD8 T cell responses to ZIKV peptide pools were of very low magnitude and seen in only a few individuals.

Trimming removed 4 bases from V and 5 bases from J, leaving 16 bases between the germline ends. The CDR3 runs 15 amino acids, cysteine and phenylalanine included. The retained sequence is limited to the CDR3, 45 bases, with the frame set at the first base. The CDR1 and CDR2 encoded by the germline V gene are MNHEY and SVGEGT. PBMCs were labeled with CellTrace CFSE and were cultured for roughly six days in RPMI containing 8% human serum plus peptide pools at around 0.97 ug/mL each. Unfixed proliferating CD4 T cells were sorted on a BD FACSAria as live CD56-CD19-CD16-CD3+CD4+ CFSE-low cells. Enrolled adults were healthy and were found to be seronegative for ZIKV, JEV, YFV, DENV and WNV by microneutralization screening. Samples were obtained from a phase 1, double-blinded, randomized, placebo-controlled trial of an alum-adjuvanted Zika purified-inactivated virus (ZPIV) vaccine. Peripheral blood mononuclear cells were isolated by standard procedure and were kept frozen in liquid nitrogen until use.

The library was generated by 5' RACE. TCRbeta libraries were pooled in proportion to their sorted cell numbers before sequencing. Total RNA from sorted cells was extracted with RNAzol RT, and cDNA was made with an oligo(dT) primer and a template-switching oligo. The TCRbeta V-CDR3-J region was PCR-amplified with Kapa HiFi using a SMARTer oligo primer and a TCRbeta constant-region primer. A second PCR added Illumina adaptors and sample-specific index barcodes, with HighPrep bead cleanup and Bioanalyzer confirmation of a roughly 650 bp band. The libraries were sequenced on an Illumina MiSeq using 2x151 bp paired-end reads. The published analysis was carried out like this. Reads were demultiplexed with an in-house Java program, and TCRbeta annotations were assigned and clonotypes were counted with MiXCR. Repertoire overlap was measured with Morisita-Horn indices from the R package vegan, along with UPGMA clustering and Circos plots of recurring clonotypes. Shannon diversity and richness were normalized to the highest possible value given the input cell numbers, yielding values from 0 to 1. CDR3beta sequences were aligned with MUSCLE, distances computed with SeqinR, and multidimensional scaling plotted in R. The public sequencing data were trimmed at Q25 with fastp and processed into clonotypes with MiXCR by TCRdb, which kept only in-frame beta chains. Each entry is one CDR3 protein sequence, shown with its most common DNA and genes. The V and J calls and clone size come from TCRdb's table, not from the authors' own analysis. The table for this sample lists about 450 distinct CDR3 sequences; roughly 3% of them were counted only once. The ten largest account for more than 20% of the sample.

The sequence was collected from an adult woman who received an inactivated Zika virus vaccine. The receptor chain draws on TRBV6-2 or TRBV6-3 and TRBJ2-3; 5 matching bases give a weak D call of TRBD2. Material: antigen-activated CD4+ T cells from blood, cultured, obtained during a Zika inactivated vaccine study. The DNA sequence follows: TGTGCCAGCAGTTTCCCGGGCGGACTCGGAGATACGCAGTATTTT. The translation is CASSFPGGLGDTQYF.